The 20 T cell receptor beta chains below were found in one sample sequenced in a study of immune heterogeneity within non-small cell lung tumors. For the TCR beta CDR3, multiplex PCR with 32 V and 13 J primers performed the amplification. TCRdb analysed the multiplex PCR reads with MiXCR anew, one entry per CDR3 protein. This repertoire shows 30,000 to 40,000 distinct CDR3 sequences, around 28% found once; its top ten account for 4%. Samples each supplied 600 ng of bulk tumor genomic DNA as template. Biopsies that were spaced far apart were taken, several per primary tumor, during surgery. The patients were newly diagnosed with non-small cell lung cancer, had not been treated, and had curative surgery. The specimen sequenced was lung tumor tissue. These receptors came from a man aged 40-55 years with non-small cell lung cancer.

This clonotype showed up just a few times. J is TRBJ2-2 and V is TRBV7-2; D gene ambiguous. The V and J ends lost 5 bases and 5 bases respectively, with 9 bases between them. CDR1 and CDR2 (germline): SGHTA, FQGNSA. This CDR3 has 13 residues. CDR3 protein: CASSPEVTGELFF. As DNA, the CDR3 is TGTGCCAGCAGCCCTGAGGTGACCGGGGAGCTGTTTTTT.

There are many counts of this clonotype. The chain has TRBV6-2 or TRBV6-3 and TRBJ2-7; perhaps TRBD2 as D (6 bases). The CDR3 is 17 amino acids. Germline V gene data show CDR1 as MNHEY and CDR2 as SVGEGT. Trimming stripped 6 bases from V and 0 bases from J, with 21 bases between. The CDR3 region is CASRGIADTTNSYEQYF. The CDR3 DNA reads TGTGCCAGCAGGGGAATAGCGGATACAACTAACTCCTACGAGCAGTACTTC.

The rearrangement uses TRBV5-1 and TRBJ2-3; perhaps TRBD1 as D (6 bases). The V gene lost 1 base and the J gene lost 10 bases, with 13 bases spanning the gap. The CDR3 sequence is 13 residues long. Germline CDR1 and CDR2: SGHRS and YFSETQ. The CDR3 DNA is TGCGCCAGCAGCTTGTCTATTAGGGGGTCGCAGTATTTT. Translation: CASSLSIRGSQYF.

This clonotype was observed many times. This chain uses TRBV11-2 with TRBJ2-7; D remains ambiguous. The CDR3 runs to 13 residues. The V gene lost 0 bases and the J gene lost 1 base, with 4 bases spanning the gap. The germline V gene encodes CDR1 SGHAT and CDR2 FQNNGV. The CDR3 spells CASSLDSSYEQYF. CDR3 sequence (DNA): TGTGCCAGCAGCTTAGATAGTTCCTACGAGCAGTACTTC.

This clonotype was picked up many times. The CDR3 loop reads CSAREDWRSPYEQYF. CDR3 nucleotide sequence: TGCAGTGCTAGAGAAGACTGGCGGTCCCCCTACGAGCAGTACTTC. V usage is TRBV20-1 and J usage is TRBJ2-7; no clear D. The CDR3 has 15 residues. CDR1 DFQATT and CDR2 SNEGSKA come from the germline V gene (reference sequence). V was trimmed by 0 bases and J by 2 bases, leaving 14 bases between them.

In regard to this clonotype: A much larger clone lies a single base off, so this may be a read error. V gene TRBV24-1 combines with J gene TRBJ1-5, with D maybe TRBD1 (6 bases). The J call may be in error: the DNA end matches TRBJ2-3 better. Germline assignment: CDR1 KGHDR and CDR2 SFDVKD. CDR3 size: 15 residues. The DNA for the CDR3 is TGTGCCACCAGTGGTAGCCAGGGGACAAATCAGCCCCAGTATTTT. It specifies CATSGSQGTNQPQYF.

This clonotype showed up just a few times. The chain is built from TRBV7-3 and TRBJ1-1, with 7 bases lining up with TRBD1. Per the germline V gene, CDR1 is SGHTA and CDR2 is FQGTGA. The CDR3 consists of 13 residues. The trim removed 5 bases at V and 1 base at J, leaving 1 base unmatched. CDR3 amino acids: CASSPGGNTEAFF. The CDR3 nucleotides read TGTGCCAGCAGCCCAGGGGGGAACACTGAAGCTTTCTTT.

As concerns this clonotype: One base away lies a much larger clone, so this may be a sequencing read error. The chain employs TRBV11-1 and TRBJ2-1; D gene uncertain. V shed 3 bases and J shed 2 bases, with 8 bases lying between them. CDR3 length: 14 residues. Germline loops: CDR1 SGHAT, CDR2 FQDESV (reference sequence). The CDR3: CASSLRLTYNEQFF. The CDR3 nucleotides are TGTGCCAGCAGCTTGAGGCTTACCTACAATGAGCAGTTCTTC.

This chain uses TRBV3-1 with TRBJ1-1, with TRBD1 matching 12 bases. This CDR3 is 16 amino acids long. The germline V gene has CDR1 LGHDT and CDR2 YNNKEL (reference sequence). The trim removed 4 bases at V and 6 bases at J, leaving 9 bases unmatched. CDR3 region: CASSPGDRGHRAEAFF. The CDR3 DNA reads as TGTGCCAGCAGCCCTGGGGACAGGGGGCATCGGGCTGAAGCTTTCTTT.

This clonotype was observed many times. This chain's CDR3 is CSVAPRGGTEAFF. The CDR3 nucleotides are TGCAGCGTGGCCCCCAGGGGGGGCACTGAAGCTTTCTTT. The chain carries TRBV29-1 and TRBJ1-1; 7 bases map to TRBD1. The CDR3 has 13 amino acids. The ends lost 6 bases at V and 4 bases at J; junction bases unmatched: 8. CDR1 and CDR2 (germline): SQVTM, ANQGSEA. Using reference TRBV29-1 and TRBJ1-1 for the parts outside the CDR3, the full variable domain is SAVISQKPSRDICQRGTSLTIQCQVDSQVTMMFWYRQQPGQSLTLIATANQGSEATYESGFVIDKFPISRPNLTFSTLTVSNMSPEDSSIYLCSVAPRGGTEAFFGQGTRLTVV.

This clonotype was seen ten or more times. J is TRBJ1-2 and V is TRBV2, with 7 bases fitting TRBD1. J gave up 6 bases and V 7 bases, and 11 bases lay outside the gene matches. Germline CDR1 SNHLY, CDR2 FYNNEI. The CDR3 is 14 residues long. The CDR3 region has the DNA TGTGCCAGCATCCATGTGACAGGGCCCCATGGCTACACCTTC. Translated: CASIHVTGPHGYTF.

This clonotype has at least ten counts. This sequence joins TRBV12-3 or TRBV12-4 and TRBJ1-5; D remains unclear. The CDR3 extends over 13 amino acids. The ends were cut back, 2 bases at V and 1 base at J, with 3 bases in the middle. In DNA, the CDR3 is TGTGCCAGCAGTTTAACCAGCAATCAGCCCCAGCATTTT. This sequence encodes CASSLTSNQPQHF.

This clonotype was seen repeatedly, ten times or more. The V gene is TRBV18, the J gene TRBJ2-7, with 11 bases that match TRBD2. Losses at the gene ends were 2 bases for V and 4 bases for J; bases not matched to a gene: 4. The CDR3 has 15 amino acids. The germline gives CDR1 KGHSH, CDR2 LQKENI. CDR3 protein: CASSPTSGSGYEQYF. The CDR3 DNA is TGTGCCAGCTCACCAACTAGCGGGAGTGGATACGAGCAGTACTTC.

This chain uses TRBV9 with TRBJ2-3, with a tentative D call TRBD1 (5 bases). V lost 3 bases, J lost 2 bases, and 10 bases lay in between. Germline lookup yields CDR1 SGDLS and CDR2 YYNGEE. This CDR3 is built from 14 residues. The CDR3 loop is CASSGGRVTDTQYF. Written as DNA, the CDR3 is TGTGCCAGCAGCGGGGGCAGGGTCACAGATACGCAGTATTTT.

In its sample, this clonotype is medium-sized. This chain links TRBV2 with TRBJ1-1, with D uncertain. Germline CDR1 reads SNHLY; CDR2 reads FYNNEI. The CDR3 runs 13 residues. Deletions cut 7 bases from V and 2 bases from J, with 11 bases between. The DNA for the CDR3 is TGTGCCAGCAACCGGGAACCTAACACTGAAGCTTTCTTT. This gives the protein CASNREPNTEAFF.

This clonotype has at least ten counts. The chain links TRBV7-2 to TRBJ2-7; 7 bases match TRBD2. The CDR3 consists of 12 residues. The V and J ends lost 4 bases and 4 bases, in that order; junction bases with no gene match: 1. Per the germline V gene, CDR1 is SGHTA and CDR2 is FQGNSA. DNA for the CDR3: TGTGCCAGCAGCTGGGGGGGTTACGAGCAGTACTTC. It translates to CASSWGGYEQYF.

About this clonotype itself: This clone may be a read error of a much larger clone one base away. This chain connects TRBV20-1 to TRBJ1-2; possibly TRBD1 for D (6 bases). V lost 0 bases to trimming and J lost 0 bases, with 20 bases between them. The V gene's germline CDR1 is DFQATT and CDR2 SNEGSKA (reference sequence). This CDR3 is 18 amino acids long. The CDR3 is CSARDHPGDMGSNYGYTF. CDR3 in DNA: TGCAGTGCTAGAGACCACCCCGGGGACATGGGATCTAACTATGGCTACACCTTC.

The chain has TRBV28 and TRBJ2-5; D possibly corresponds to TRBD2 (6 bases). Looked up from germline, CDR1 is MDHEN and CDR2 is SYDVKM. V dropped 7 bases and J dropped 5 bases, with 8 bases sitting between them. CDR3 length equals 11 residues. The CDR3 sequence: CASKEGETQYF. The CDR3 DNA follows: TGTGCCAGCAAGGAGGGGGAGACCCAGTACTTC.

Only a few counts were recorded for this clonotype. This rearrangement joins TRBV12-3 or TRBV12-4 to TRBJ2-5; D gene unclear. The V and J ends lost 8 bases and 5 bases respectively, with 9 bases between them. The CDR3 is 11 amino acids. This CDR3 is CASSDGETQYF. In DNA, the CDR3 is TGTGCCAGCTCAGATGGGGAGACCCAGTACTTC.

To note about this clonotype: A much larger clone is a single base away; this may be a read error. The genes are TRBV2 and TRBJ1-2; D gene uncertain. Per germline, CDR1 SNHLY and CDR2 FYNNEI. V was pared by 4 bases and J by 6 bases, with 15 bases between. The CDR3 is made up of 14 amino acids. CDR3 coding DNA: TGTGCCAGCAGTGCGGTGACTGCGGGCCATGGCTACACCTTC. It encodes CASSAVTAGHGYTF.